This note documents a single T cell receptor (beta chain) sequence. The antigen is not known. The sample comes from a study of CXCR3-negative and CXCR3-positive naive CD8 T cells. About the study: Approximately 130 million TRB reads were obtained overall (about 1.5 +/- 0.3 million per library).

Through 5' RACE with UMI labels, the TRB cDNA libraries were prepared. TCRdb re-called the 5' RACE reads and shows each CDR3 protein once, DNA omitted. This sample's clone table lists around 84,000 distinct CDR3 sequences. CDR3 length: 16 amino acids. Germline V gene lookup returns CDR1 SGHTA and CDR2 FQGNSA. Naive CD8+ T cells displayed a CD45RO-CCR7+CD27+CD95- phenotype. Regarding the study as a whole: Naive CXCR3-negative cells resembled naive CXCR3-positive cells in TRBV-TRBJ usage; memory cells differed. A higher hydrophobicity marked the TRB CDR3s of CXCR3-positive naive cells versus CXCR3-negative naive cells.

Sequencing was performed on naive CXCR3+ CD8+ T cells from blood. Subset noted: CD45RO-CCR7+CD27+CD95- naive CD8+ T cells expressing CXCR3 (TNR3+). The clonotype originates from a human donor in good health. Some clones in this sample may be carry-over from other donors' samples. The chain employs TRBV7-2 and TRBJ1-5; checking the TCRdb D call of TRBD1 is not possible without DNA. The CDR3 spells CASSTYTGAYDQPQHF.